This entry lists 26 T cell receptor beta chains sequenced from one sample in a study of OX40 agonist ivuxolimab in advanced cancers. Assay used: immunoSEQ multiplex PCR; TCRdb lists only in-frame clones, some missing. The sample gives tens of thousands of clones, about 89% of which show up once; over 0.35% is in the top ten. Material: CD4+ or CD8+ T cells sorted from blood, obtained in a trial of the OX40 agonist ivuxolimab. The receptor source for this set is an adult with an advanced solid tumor such as melanoma, head and neck, liver or kidney cancer.

The rearrangement links TRBV21-1 to TRBJ2-7. TRBV21-1 is described as a pseudogene. This CDR3 is 14 amino acids long. The CDR3 DNA is TGTGCCAGCAGCAAAGCTGGAACCACCTACGAGCAGTACTTC. Translation: CASSKAGTTYEQYF.

The rearrangement links TRBV7-9 to TRBJ1-1, with D tentatively TRBD1 (5 bases). Trimming pared 5 bases from V and 5 bases from J, leaving 15 bases between. Germline CDR1 and CDR2: SEHNR and FQNEAQ (reference sequence). The CDR3 length is 14 residues. Here the CDR3 reads CASSQNPRGTEAFF. Here the CDR3 DNA reads TGTGCCAGCAGCCAGAACCCCCGGGGGACTGAAGCTTTCTTT. The variable domain in full, with the rest retrieved from reference TRBV7-9 and TRBJ1-1, is DTGVSQNPRHKITKRGQNVTFRCDPISEHNRLYWYRQTLGQGPEFLTYFQNEAQLEKSRLLSDRFSAERPKGSFSTLEIQRTEQGDSAMYLCASSQNPRGTEAFFGQGTRLTVV.

This chain uses TRBV7-6 with TRBJ2-5; D is unresolved. The V and J ends lost 0 bases and 4 bases respectively, with 3 bases between them. The CDR3 totals 12 residues. Per germline, CDR1 SGHVS and CDR2 FNYEAQ. The CDR3 is CASSLALETQYF. In DNA form, the CDR3 reads TGTGCCAGCAGCTTAGCGCTAGAGACCCAGTACTTC.

The rearrangement joins TRBV7-2 to TRBJ2-3; 7 bases line up with TRBD2. With 0 bases clipped from V and 1 base from J, the junction kept 4 bases outside the gene matches. The CDR3 spans 16 residues. The germline V gene has CDR1 SGHTA and CDR2 FQGNSA. This CDR3 reads CASSLAASGGTDTQYF. CDR3 DNA: TGTGCCAGCAGCTTAGCGGCTAGCGGAGGCACAGATACGCAGTATTTT.

The chain has TRBV6-6 and TRBJ2-3; TRBD2 matches 10 bases. V shed 4 bases and J 6 bases; nucleotides not matched to a gene: 4. CDR1 and CDR2 from the germline V gene are MNHNY and SVGAGI (reference sequence). The CDR3 sequence is 14 residues long. The CDR3 bases are TGTGCCAGCAGTTCCCCAGCGGGAGGGGATACGCAGTATTTT. It codes for CASSSPAGGDTQYF.

V is TRBV7-9 and J is TRBJ2-3; D is perhaps TRBD1 or TRBD2 (6 bases each). This CDR3 region has 15 residues. Germline V gene sequence: CDR1 SEHNR, CDR2 FQNEAQ (reference sequence). V lost 6 bases, J lost 0 bases, and 13 bases lay in between. Written as DNA, the CDR3 is TGTGCCAGCAGGAGCCGGGGGCAAAGCACAGATACGCAGTATTTT. Residues: CASRSRGQSTDTQYF.

The V gene is TRBV5-5, the J gene TRBJ2-7; D gene ambiguous. V was trimmed by 0 bases and J by 0 bases, leaving 10 bases between them. Germline V CDR1 and CDR2: SGHKS, YYEKEE (reference sequence). The CDR3 contains 15 residues. The CDR3 protein is CASSLDGAPSYEQYF. For the CDR3, the DNA is TGTGCCAGCAGCTTGGACGGAGCCCCCTCCTACGAGCAGTACTTC.

This chain connects TRBV2 to TRBJ1-5; D is undetermined. Germline-derived CDR1 and CDR2 are SNHLY and FYNNEI. Trimming stripped 7 bases from V and 0 bases from J, with 10 bases between. This CDR3 is built from 14 residues. CDR3 DNA: TGTGCCAGCAACCCCGTAGATAGCAATCAGCCCCAGCATTTT. As protein: CASNPVDSNQPQHF.

The chain employs TRBV5-4 and TRBJ1-4, with TRBD1 identical over 8 bases. CDR1 is SGHNT and CDR2 is YYREEE in the germline V gene (reference sequence). V gave up 0 bases and J gave up 7 bases; unmatched junction bases: 5. The CDR3 totals 15 residues. CDR3 loop: CASSLGDRGGEKLFF. The CDR3 region has the DNA TGTGCCAGCAGCTTGGGAGACAGGGGCGGTGAAAAACTGTTTTTT.

The chain links TRBV23-1 to TRBJ1-6; no clear D gene. TRBV23-1 carries the ORF label, with uncertain function. V was clipped by 3 bases and J by 3 bases, with 15 bases between them. The CDR3 totals 17 residues. Here the CDR3 reads CASSHFQDSHYNSPLHF. CDR3 coding DNA: TGCGCCAGCAGTCATTTTCAGGACTCACACTATAATTCACCCCTCCACTTT.

The DNA of the CDR3 is TGTGCCAGCAGTGCCGGACAGGCCTGGAATGAAAAACTGTTTTTT. Protein: CASSAGQAWNEKLFF. The genes are TRBV6-6 and TRBJ1-4, with 7 bases aligning to TRBD1. Germline values: CDR1 MNHNY, CDR2 SVGAGI (reference sequence). CDR3 size: 15 residues. The V segment lost 5 bases and the J segment 5 bases; nucleotides outside the gene matches: 8.

There are a few counts of this clone. The chain combines TRBV28 with TRBJ2-4; D possibly corresponds to TRBD2 (5 bases). This CDR3 is 17 amino acids long. The germline gives CDR1 MDHEN, CDR2 SYDVKM. The V gene lost 2 bases and the J gene lost 1 base, with 15 bases spanning the gap. DNA for the CDR3: TGTGCCAGCAGTTTACAGGCGGGCATTAAGGCCAAAAACATTCAGTACTTC. This encodes CASSLQAGIKAKNIQYF.

The chain employs TRBV5-4 and TRBJ2-5, with D perhaps matching TRBD2 (7 bases). V lost 3 bases and J lost 2, with 11 bases in between. This CDR3 region has 14 residues. Germline CDR1 is SGHNT and CDR2 is YYREEE (reference sequence). The DNA for the CDR3 is TGTGCCAGCAGCTGGGGGGGCAGGCAAGAGACCCAGTACTTC. The encoded protein is CASSWGGRQETQYF.

The chain joins TRBV5-5 to TRBJ2-1, with a possible D match to TRBD2 (6 bases). The CDR3 runs 14 residues. V was cut by 0 bases and J by 6 bases, with 10 bases left in between. CDR1 and CDR2 (germline): SGHKS, YYEKEE (reference sequence). CDR3 in amino acids: CASSLELAANEQFF. In nucleotides, the CDR3 is TGTGCCAGCAGCTTGGAACTAGCCGCCAATGAGCAGTTCTTC.

The gene calls are TRBV18 and TRBJ2-7, with D hard to call. The CDR3 sequence is 15 residues long. Germline V gene data show CDR1 as KGHSH and CDR2 as LQKENI. Trimming stripped 5 bases from V and 5 bases from J, with 19 bases between. The CDR3 DNA is TGTGCCAGCTCATCGTCGGCGACGAGTAGCAACGAGCAGTACTTC. It specifies CASSSSATSSNEQYF. The full variable domain, its missing parts supplied by reference TRBV18 and TRBJ2-7, is NAGVMQNPRHLVRRRGQEARLRCSPMKGHSHVYWYRQLPEEGLKFMVYLQKENIIDESGMPKERFSAEFPKEGPSILRIQQVVRGDSAAYFCASSSSATSSNEQYFGPGTRLTVT.

About this clone: The junction departs from germline at one end; a sequencing error may be responsible. V and J are TRBV29-1 and TRBJ2-5, with TRBD1 matching over 7 bases. There are 12 residues in the CDR3. Looked up from germline, CDR1 is SQVTM and CDR2 is ANQGSEA. CDR3 region: CSVDRSQGTQYF. In DNA, the CDR3 is TGCAGCGTGGACAGGAGTCAAGGGACCCAGTACTTC.

The rearrangement links TRBV6-5 to TRBJ2-7; D is ambiguous. The CDR3 runs 15 residues. V shed 0 bases and J shed 3 bases, with 12 bases lying between them. Germline assignment: CDR1 MNHEY and CDR2 SVGAGI. CDR3 sequence: CASSYSPDSVYEQYF. CDR3 DNA: TGTGCCAGCAGTTACTCCCCCGACTCTGTCTACGAGCAGTACTTC.

The genes are TRBV2 and TRBJ2-3, with D perhaps given as TRBD1 or TRBD2 (5 bases each). This CDR3 is 13 amino acids long. The V end lost 4 bases, the J end lost 8 bases, and 13 bases lay between the germline ends. From germline, CDR1 is SNHLY and CDR2 FYNNEI. The CDR3 DNA sequence: TGTGCCAGCAGTGCGGGGACGGCCATTACGCAGTATTTT. Translating it yields CASSAGTAITQYF.

V gene TRBV2 combines with J gene TRBJ2-3; 10 bases match TRBD2. The CDR3 sequence is 19 residues long. With V trimmed by 2 bases and J by 0 bases, 11 bases remained unmatched. Germline-derived CDR1 and CDR2 are SNHLY and FYNNEI. The CDR3 coding sequence is TGTGCCAGCAGTGAAAATCTAGGCCTAGCGGGAGTAAGCACAGATACGCAGTATTTT. This translates into CASSENLGLAGVSTDTQYF.

The J gene is TRBJ2-1, the V gene TRBV7-2; 7 bases map to TRBD2. Germline V gene sequence: CDR1 SGHTA, CDR2 FQGNSA. The CDR3 runs to 15 residues. Losses at the gene ends were 2 bases for V and 10 bases for J; bases not matched to a gene: 11. The CDR3 DNA follows: TGTGCCAGCAGCTTATTGTATAGTCTGGGAGGGGAGCAGTTCTTC. Translation: CASSLLYSLGGEQFF.

This sequence joins TRBV10-3 and TRBJ2-7, with D possibly matching TRBD1 (5 bases). Trimming took 7 bases from V and 7 from J, leaving 14 bases between them. Germline assignment: CDR1 ENHRY and CDR2 SYGVKD. There are 12 residues in the CDR3. The CDR3 bases are TGTGCCATCAAGGGGCCCAACATGGAGCAGTACTTC. As protein: CAIKGPNMEQYF.

This chain connects TRBV10-2 to TRBJ2-7, with D hard to call. CDR1 is WSHSY, CDR2 SAAADI, per germline. Trimming cost V 3 bases and J 3 bases, with 3 bases left between them. The CDR3 runs to 11 residues. CDR3 nucleotide sequence: TGCGCCAGCAGTGAAATCTACGAGCAGTACTTC. Translation gives CASSEIYEQYF.

The chain recombines TRBV30 with TRBJ1-1; D remains ambiguous. The CDR3 consists of 13 residues. Germline assignment: CDR1 GTSNPN and CDR2 SVGIG (reference sequence). V was shortened by 3 bases and J by 0 bases, with 8 bases between the two germline ends. For the CDR3, the DNA is TGTGCCTGGAGGTCTAGCATGAACACTGAAGCTTTCTTT. This gives the protein CAWRSSMNTEAFF.

J is TRBJ2-5 and V is TRBV19, with 14 bases matching TRBD2. V lost 3 bases to trimming and J lost 5 bases; unmatched junction nucleotides: 8. Germline V gene lookup returns CDR1 LNHDA and CDR2 SQIVND (reference sequence). This CDR3 is built from 17 residues. The DNA of the CDR3 is TGTGCCAGTAGTATTGGGACTAGCGGGAGTTTAGGGGAGACCCAGTACTTC. Translating it yields CASSIGTSGSLGETQYF.

This sequence joins TRBV10-1 and TRBJ2-3; D is unclear. Trimming removed 0 bases at V and 1 base at J, with 5 bases between. Germline loops: CDR1 WNHNN, CDR2 SYGVQD (reference sequence). The CDR3 runs 14 residues. CDR3 bases: TGCGCCAGCAGTGAGTCGCAGGGCACAGATACGCAGTATTTT. Protein product: CASSESQGTDTQYF.

The chain carries TRBV4-3 and TRBJ2-2, with no clear D. The germline CDR1 and CDR2 sequences are LGHNA and YSLEER. The CDR3 totals 15 residues. V lost 2 bases, J lost 4 bases, and 11 bases lay in between. In nucleotides, the CDR3 is TGCGCCAGCAGCCAACAGTCAAGAGGCACCGGGGAGCTGTTTTTT. Translated, it gives CASSQQSRGTGELFF.